This T cell receptor beta chain was documented in a study of T cells in Graves' hyperthyroidism and ophthalmopathy. TCR beta CDR3 regions were amplified from RNA transcripts. When the TCR CDR3 underwent first-round RT-PCR, the HTBI primer set was used. Each CDR3 protein gets one entry after TCRdb re-called the multiplex PCR reads with MiXCR. The table has about 570,000 distinct CDR3 sequences, roughly 50% seen once; the top ten hold 15% to 20%. On this clonotype: Its cognate antigen is unknown.

Broader study findings: Blood also carried most thyroid clonotypes expanded above 0.001. A model of 13 V-J pairs discriminated ophthalmopathy from stable hyperthyroidism.

The germline V gene encodes CDR1 SGHRS and CDR2 YFSETQ. Trimming removed 4 bases from V and 5 bases from J, with 18 bases in between. The CDR3 has 15 amino acids. V usage is TRBV5-1 and J usage is TRBJ1-1, with a weak D call TRBD1 (5 bases). The sequence was collected from an adult woman with Graves' disease, either hyperthyroidism or ophthalmopathy (not recorded which). Sequenced: peripheral blood or thyroid tissue (not recorded which). The CDR3 nucleotides are TGCGCCAGCAGCCCCGGACCGGGACCGGGGACTGAAGCTTTCTTT. It codes for CASSPGPGPGTEAFF.